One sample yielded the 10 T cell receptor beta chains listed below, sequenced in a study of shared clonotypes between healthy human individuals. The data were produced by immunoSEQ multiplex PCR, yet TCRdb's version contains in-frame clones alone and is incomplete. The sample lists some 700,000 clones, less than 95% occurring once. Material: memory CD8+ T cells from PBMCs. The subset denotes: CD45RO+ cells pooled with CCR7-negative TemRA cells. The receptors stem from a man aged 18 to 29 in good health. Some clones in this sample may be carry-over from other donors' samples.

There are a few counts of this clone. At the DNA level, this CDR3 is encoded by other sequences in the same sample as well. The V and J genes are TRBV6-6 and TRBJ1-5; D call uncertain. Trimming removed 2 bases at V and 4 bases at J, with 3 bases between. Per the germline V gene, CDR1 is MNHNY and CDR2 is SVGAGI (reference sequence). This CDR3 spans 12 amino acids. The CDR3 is CASSYLNQPQHF. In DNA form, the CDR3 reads TGTGCCAGCAGTTACCTTAATCAGCCCCAGCATTTT.

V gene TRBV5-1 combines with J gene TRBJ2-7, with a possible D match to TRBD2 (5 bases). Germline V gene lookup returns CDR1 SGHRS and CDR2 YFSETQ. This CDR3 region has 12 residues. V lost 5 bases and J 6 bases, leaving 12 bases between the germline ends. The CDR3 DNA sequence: TGCGCCAGCAGAGGTTCGGGGAGCGAGCAGTACTTC. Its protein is CASRGSGSEQYF.

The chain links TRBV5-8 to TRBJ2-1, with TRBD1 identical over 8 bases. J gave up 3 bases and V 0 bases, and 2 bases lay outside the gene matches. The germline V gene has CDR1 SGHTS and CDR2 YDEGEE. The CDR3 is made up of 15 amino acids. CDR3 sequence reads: CASSLDRGIYNEQFF. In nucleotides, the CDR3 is TGTGCCAGCAGCTTGGACAGGGGGATCTACAATGAGCAGTTCTTC.

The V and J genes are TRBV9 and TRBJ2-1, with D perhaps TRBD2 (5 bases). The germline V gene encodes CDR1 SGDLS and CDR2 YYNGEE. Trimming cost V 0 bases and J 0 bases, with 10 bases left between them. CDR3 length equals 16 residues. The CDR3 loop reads CASSVGEGSSYNEQFF. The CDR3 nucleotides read TGTGCCAGCAGCGTAGGAGAAGGGAGCTCCTACAATGAGCAGTTCTTC.

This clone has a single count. Written as DNA, the CDR3 is TGTGCCAGCAGCCCACATGCTCTCGGTGTCAGCACAGATACGCAGTATTTT. It specifies CASSPHALGVSTDTQYF. The chain uses TRBV7-9 and TRBJ2-3; D not certain. The germline V and J ends were trimmed by 5 bases and 0 bases, with 18 bases remaining between them. CDR3 length: 17 residues. Germline values: CDR1 SEHNR, CDR2 FQNEAQ (reference sequence).

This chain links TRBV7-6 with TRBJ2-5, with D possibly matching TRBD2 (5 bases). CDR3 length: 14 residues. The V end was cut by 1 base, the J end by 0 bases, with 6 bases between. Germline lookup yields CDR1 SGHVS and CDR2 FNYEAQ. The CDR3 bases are TGTGCCAGCAGCTTAGGGGAGTACCAAGAGACCCAGTACTTC. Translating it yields CASSLGEYQETQYF.

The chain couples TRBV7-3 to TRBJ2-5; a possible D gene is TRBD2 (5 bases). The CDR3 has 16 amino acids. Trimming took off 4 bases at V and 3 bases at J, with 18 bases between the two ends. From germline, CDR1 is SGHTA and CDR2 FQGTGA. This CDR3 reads CASSYLKGLSKETQYF. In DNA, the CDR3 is TGTGCCAGCAGCTACCTAAAAGGACTGTCCAAAGAGACCCAGTACTTC.

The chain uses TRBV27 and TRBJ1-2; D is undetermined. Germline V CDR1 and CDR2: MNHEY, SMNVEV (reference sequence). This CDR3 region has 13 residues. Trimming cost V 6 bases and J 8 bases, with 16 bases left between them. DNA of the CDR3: TGTGCCAGCAGCGACTATCTTGGTCGAGGCTACACCTTC. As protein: CASSDYLGRGYTF.

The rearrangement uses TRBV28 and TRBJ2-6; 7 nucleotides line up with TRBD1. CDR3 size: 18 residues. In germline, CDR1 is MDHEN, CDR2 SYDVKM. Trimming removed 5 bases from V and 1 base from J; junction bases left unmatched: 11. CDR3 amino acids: CASSTTGISKSGANVLTF. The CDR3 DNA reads TGTGCCAGCAGTACGACAGGGATCTCTAAGTCTGGGGCCAACGTCCTGACTTTC.

The CDR3 loop reads CASSFRTAGVETQYF. CDR3 nucleotides: TGTGCCAGCAGTTTTCGGACCGCGGGAGTAGAGACCCAGTACTTC. The chain uses TRBV27 and TRBJ2-5; 7 positions agree with TRBD2. The CDR3 runs to 15 residues. Trimming cost V 3 bases and J 4 bases; bases outside gene matches: 8. Germline V gene lookup returns CDR1 MNHEY and CDR2 SMNVEV (reference sequence).